The clone carrying this T cell receptor (beta chain) was observed a few times. This record belongs to a study of response to subunit inactivated influenza vaccine. Germline V gene data show CDR1 as SNHLY and CDR2 as FYNNEI. This CDR3 is 13 amino acids long. The germline V and J ends were trimmed by 6 bases and 4 bases, with 12 bases remaining between them. MiXCR was run by TCRdb on the RT-PCR reads, yielding one entry per CDR3 protein. The sample lists about 180,000 distinct CDR3 sequences, around 11% occurring once. The V gene is TRBV2, the J gene TRBJ1-2; D possibly corresponds to TRBD1 (6 bases). The sequenced sample was CD8+ T cells sorted from PBMCs, obtained around 25 months after vaccination. The sequence was collected from a man between 50 and 75 years old who received an inactivated influenza vaccine. CDR3 in DNA: TGTGCCAGCAGAGGCCGGGACATCTATGGCTACACCTTC. Translated: CASRGRDIYGYTF. The full variable domain, rest sourced from reference TRBV2 and TRBJ1-2, is EPEVTQTPSHQVTQMGQEVILRCVPISNHLYFYWYRQILGQKVEFLVSFYNNEISEKSEIFDDQFSVERPDGSNFTLKIRSTKLEDSAMYFCASRGRDIYGYTFGSGTRLTVV.